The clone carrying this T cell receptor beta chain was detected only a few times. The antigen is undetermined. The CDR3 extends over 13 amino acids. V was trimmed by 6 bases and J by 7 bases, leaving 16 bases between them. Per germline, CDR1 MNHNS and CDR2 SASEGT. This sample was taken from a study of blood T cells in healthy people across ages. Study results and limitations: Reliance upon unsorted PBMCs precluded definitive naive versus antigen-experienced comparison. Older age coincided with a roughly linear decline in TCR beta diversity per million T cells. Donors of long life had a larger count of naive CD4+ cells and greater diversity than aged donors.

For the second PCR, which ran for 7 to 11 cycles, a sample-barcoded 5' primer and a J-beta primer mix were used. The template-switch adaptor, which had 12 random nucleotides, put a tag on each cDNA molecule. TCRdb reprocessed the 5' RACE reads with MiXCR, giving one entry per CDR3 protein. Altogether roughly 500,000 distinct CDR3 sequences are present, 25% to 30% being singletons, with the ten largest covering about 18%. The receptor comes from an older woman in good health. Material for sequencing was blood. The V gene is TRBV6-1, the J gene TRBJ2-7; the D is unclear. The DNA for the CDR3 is TGTGCCAGCAGGGCCTCGGCCTCTGGGGAGCAGTACTTC. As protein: CASRASASGEQYF.